Below are 26 T cell receptor beta chains sequenced from a single sample in a study of T cell changes during pregnancy in multiple sclerosis. Clones were sequenced by immunoSEQ multiplex PCR, and TCRdb holds only the in-frame ones, with some missing. The data contain tens of thousands of clones, 92% of them seen just once; the ten biggest clones take up 1.4%. Sequenced material: peripheral blood, taken before pregnancy. These receptors originate from a female donor with multiple sclerosis, enrolled in a pregnancy study.

The chain couples TRBV5-6 to TRBJ2-7, with 10 bases lining up with TRBD2. Losses at the gene ends were 2 bases for V and 1 base for J; bases not matched to a gene: 6. Germline V gene sequence: CDR1 SGHDT, CDR2 YYEEEE. The CDR3 loop spans 16 amino acids. The CDR3 sequence is CASSFRTSGGSYEQYF. The CDR3 bases are TGTGCCAGCAGCTTCCGGACTAGCGGTGGATCCTACGAGCAGTACTTC.

The CDR3 reads CASNPPSTDTQYF. The DNA for the CDR3 is TGTGCCAGCAATCCCCCTAGCACAGATACGCAGTATTTT. The chain joins TRBV6-1 to TRBJ2-3, with D unclear. The germline CDR1 and CDR2 sequences are MNHNS and SASEGT. The CDR3 runs 13 residues. Trimming took off 7 bases at V and 0 bases at J, with 8 bases between the two ends.

The chain uses TRBV7-9 and TRBJ2-6; TRBD1 aligns across 7 bases. V dropped 5 bases and J dropped 1; count of bases not matched to a gene: 8. Germline V gives CDR1 SEHNR, CDR2 FQNEAQ (reference sequence). The CDR3 spans 17 residues. The CDR3 spells CASSTGQAPSGANVLTF. The CDR3 coding sequence is TGTGCCAGCAGCACCGGACAGGCACCGTCTGGGGCCAACGTCCTGACTTTC.

The V and J genes are TRBV4-1 and TRBJ1-5; D is unresolved. V was cut by 4 bases and J by 5 bases, with 12 bases left in between. CDR1 and CDR2 (germline): MGHRA, YSYEKL. CDR3 size: 14 residues. CDR3 in amino acids: CASSPSPGDQPQHF. CDR3 nucleotides: TGCGCCAGCAGCCCATCCCCCGGGGATCAGCCCCAGCATTTT.

This chain connects TRBV5-5 to TRBJ1-2; D is uncertain. The CDR3 is 14 amino acids. Trimming removed 4 bases from V and 7 bases from J, with 17 bases in between. Germline CDR1 SGHKS, CDR2 YYEKEE (reference sequence). The CDR3 DNA reads TGTGCCAGCAGCCTCGGGCAGCGACTAGGTGGCTACACCTTC. Its protein is CASSLGQRLGGYTF.

This clone appeared once. The chain employs TRBV13 and TRBJ2-4, with D possibly TRBD1 on 5 matching bases. Trimming stripped 2 bases from V and 0 bases from J, with 20 bases between. This CDR3 spans 19 amino acids. CDR1 and CDR2 from the germline V gene are PRHDT and FYEKMQ (reference sequence). CDR3 bases: TGTGCCAGCAGCTTATGGCAGGGTGTTTCCCGTTTAGCCAAAAACATTCAGTACTTC. Protein product: CASSLWQGVSRLAKNIQYF.

This clone was detected once. CDR3 bases: TGTGCCAGCAGTTACGACAACAGGGCCTCTGGAAACACCATATATTTT. Encoded protein: CASSYDNRASGNTIYF. This chain links TRBV6-5 with TRBJ1-3, with a possible D match to TRBD1 (6 bases). Germline values: CDR1 MNHEY, CDR2 SVGAGI. Deletions cut 2 bases from V and 0 bases from J, with 11 bases between. CDR3 length equals 16 residues.

This chain joins TRBV5-5 and TRBJ2-7; 8 positions agree with TRBD1. J lost 2 bases, V lost 2 bases, and 9 bases had no gene match. Germline V gives CDR1 SGHKS, CDR2 YYEKEE (reference sequence). The CDR3 sequence is 16 residues long. The CDR3 protein is CASSLGRTGNTYEQYF. The CDR3 DNA sequence: TGTGCCAGCAGCTTAGGACGGACAGGGAATACCTACGAGCAGTACTTC.

The rearrangement joins TRBV11-2 to TRBJ1-2, with D possibly matching TRBD1 (5 bases). Trimming shortened V by 5 bases and J by 6 bases, and 22 bases separated the two germline ends. Germline CDR1 is SGHAT and CDR2 is FQNNGV. The CDR3 consists of 16 residues. The CDR3 region has the DNA TGTGCCAGCAGCCAGACTGACAGTAACTATGGGGATGGCTACACCTTC. Its translation: CASSQTDSNYGDGYTF.

V and J are TRBV5-6 and TRBJ1-3; 8 bases match TRBD1. The CDR3 has 16 amino acids. CDR1 and CDR2 (germline): SGHDT, YYEEEE. V dropped 4 bases and J dropped 1; count of bases not matched to a gene: 7. The CDR3 protein is CASSPYTGGSGNTIYF. CDR3 coding DNA: TGTGCCAGCAGCCCCTACACAGGGGGATCTGGAAACACCATATATTTT. The entire variable domain, with the rest obtained from reference TRBV5-6 and TRBJ1-3, is as follows: DAGVTQSPTHLIKTRGQQVTLRCSPKSGHDTVSWYQQALGQGPQFIFQYYEEEERQRGNFPDRFSGHQFPNYSSELNVNALLLGDSALYLCASSPYTGGSGNTIYFGEGSWLTVV.

The V gene is TRBV7-2, the J gene TRBJ1-1, with 7 positions matching TRBD1. This CDR3 is 15 amino acids long. The V gene end was trimmed by 5 bases and the J gene end by 0 bases; junction bases not matched to a gene: 6. Germline lookup yields CDR1 SGHTA and CDR2 FQGNSA. As DNA, the CDR3 is TGTGCCAGCAGCCTCCGACAGGGTATGAACACTGAAGCTTTCTTT. Translating it yields CASSLRQGMNTEAFF.

The chain is built from TRBV7-9 and TRBJ2-7; possible D gene TRBD1, 6 bases. V was trimmed by 5 bases and J by 5 bases, leaving 10 bases between them. Germline-derived CDR1 and CDR2 are SEHNR and FQNEAQ (reference sequence). CDR3 length: 12 amino acids. CDR3 residues: CASSADRNEQYF. The CDR3 region has the DNA TGTGCCAGCAGCGCCGACAGGAACGAGCAGTACTTC.

V usage is TRBV6-5 and J usage is TRBJ2-6; TRBD1 matches at 8 bases. CDR1 MNHEY and CDR2 SVGAGI come from the germline V gene. The CDR3 is 15 amino acids. DNA of the CDR3: TGTTGGGCAGGGGGCATTAAAACTGGGGCCAACGTCCTGACTTTC. It is translated as CWAGGIKTGANVLTF.

This clone was found once. J is TRBJ2-1 and V is TRBV5-1, with a weak D call TRBD1 (5 bases). This CDR3 comprises 14 residues. V gave up 0 bases and J gave up 2 bases, with 6 bases separating them. Germline values: CDR1 SGHRS, CDR2 YFSETQ. DNA for the CDR3: TGCGCCAGCAGCTTGGTAGGGGCCTACAATGAGCAGTTCTTC. It translates to CASSLVGAYNEQFF.

V is TRBV27 and J is TRBJ2-5; 13 bases map to TRBD2. Trimming cost V 5 bases and J 5 bases; bases outside gene matches: 8. CDR1 is MNHEY, CDR2 SMNVEV, per germline (reference sequence). The CDR3 has 16 amino acids. In nucleotides, the CDR3 is TGTGCCAGCAGTCCCCTGACTAGCGGGGGGCCTGAGACCCAGTACTTC. It yields the protein CASSPLTSGGPETQYF.

The CDR3 region has the DNA TGTGCCAGTAGTATTAATGGTGGGGGGGCGATGAATGAGCAGTTCTTC. Translated, it gives CASSINGGGAMNEQFF. The chain couples TRBV19 to TRBJ2-1; tentative D call: TRBD2 (7 bases). The germline CDR1 and CDR2 sequences are LNHDA and SQIVND (reference sequence). Trimming took off 3 bases at V and 7 bases at J, with 19 bases between the two ends. This CDR3 contains 16 residues.

This chain joins TRBV10-2 and TRBJ1-2; 8 bases are a match to TRBD1. Germline CDR1 is WSHSY and CDR2 is SAAADI. The CDR3 is 14 amino acids. J was trimmed by 2 bases and V by 7 bases; bases with no gene match: 6. In nucleotides, the CDR3 is TGCGCCAGCACCGCGACAGGGGCCAACTATGGCTACACCTTC. This translates into CASTATGANYGYTF.

V and J are TRBV19 and TRBJ2-2, with 13 bases that match TRBD2. After removal of 8 bases from V and 4 bases from J, the junction contained 1 base not matched to a gene. CDR1 LNHDA and CDR2 SQIVND come from the germline V gene (reference sequence). The CDR3 is 14 amino acids. The CDR3: CASRTSGGTGELFF. As DNA, the CDR3 is TGTGCCAGTCGGACTAGCGGGGGCACCGGGGAGCTGTTTTTT.

V usage is TRBV18 and J usage is TRBJ2-3; 8 bases are a match to TRBD1. CDR1 KGHSH and CDR2 LQKENI come from the germline V gene. The trim removed 6 bases at V and 1 base at J, leaving 6 bases unmatched. CDR3 size: 15 residues. DNA for the CDR3: TGTGCCAGCTCCCTGGACAGGGTGGGCACAGATACGCAGTATTTT. Amino acids: CASSLDRVGTDTQYF. Supplemented by reference TRBV18 and TRBJ2-3, the full variable domain reads NAGVMQNPRHLVRRRGQEARLRCSPMKGHSHVYWYRQLPEEGLKFMVYLQKENIIDESGMPKERFSAEFPKEGPSILRIQQVVRGDSAAYFCASSLDRVGTDTQYFGPGTRLTVL.

The chain uses TRBV5-1 and TRBJ1-6; unclear D gene. The length of the CDR3 is 15 residues. Germline V gives CDR1 SGHRS, CDR2 YFSETQ. V lost 4 bases and J 10 bases, leaving 18 bases between the germline ends. This CDR3 reads CASSQRSGERSPLHF. The CDR3 DNA follows: TGCGCCAGCAGCCAAAGGAGTGGGGAGAGGTCACCCCTCCACTTT.

The chain links TRBV27 to TRBJ1-6; perhaps TRBD1 as D (6 bases). This CDR3 contains 14 residues. The V end was cut by 0 bases, the J end by 10 bases, with 10 bases between. Germline-derived CDR1 and CDR2 are MNHEY and SMNVEV (reference sequence). The DNA of the CDR3 is TGTGCCAGCAGTTTATCAGGGGGTTTATCACCCCTCCACTTT. This gives the protein CASSLSGGLSPLHF.

The chain couples TRBV9 to TRBJ2-1; no clear D. V gave up 4 bases and J gave up 10 bases, with 15 bases separating them. Germline CDR1 SGDLS, CDR2 YYNGEE. CDR3 length equals 13 residues. As DNA, the CDR3 is TGTGCCAGCAGCTCACGACTTACTCAGGAGCAGTTCTTC. Translated, it gives CASSSRLTQEQFF.

The V call is TRBV4-1, the J call TRBJ2-1; D not resolved. The germline CDR1 and CDR2 sequences are MGHRA and YSYEKL. V lost 0 bases and J 9 bases, leaving 9 bases between the germline ends. CDR3 size: 13 residues. In DNA form, the CDR3 reads TGCGCCAGCAGCCAAGAACCGTCGGGTGAGCAGTTCTTC. Encoded protein: CASSQEPSGEQFF.

V and J are TRBV5-1 and TRBJ1-4; D unclear. V lost 7 bases to trimming and J lost 0 bases, with 10 bases between them. CDR1 and CDR2 from the germline V gene are SGHRS and YFSETQ. There are 14 residues in the CDR3. CDR3 in DNA: TGCGCCAGCTCTCGGGATTCAACTAATGAAAAACTGTTTTTT. It specifies CASSRDSTNEKLFF.

V is TRBV5-5 and J is TRBJ2-5; 7 bases match TRBD2. The germline gives CDR1 SGHKS, CDR2 YYEKEE (reference sequence). Trimming at V came to 5 bases and at J to 5 bases, leaving 9 bases not matched to a gene. The CDR3 has 14 residues. The CDR3 is CASSSTGGWETQYF. For the CDR3, the DNA is TGTGCCAGCAGTTCAACGGGGGGATGGGAGACCCAGTACTTC.

The chain uses TRBV2 and TRBJ1-5, with D possibly being TRBD1 (5 bases). This CDR3 has 15 amino acids. V lost 10 bases, J lost 0 bases, and 16 bases lay in between. CDR1 and CDR2 (germline): SNHLY, FYNNEI. The CDR3 nucleotides are TGTGCCACCAGAAAGACAGATTATAGCAATCAGCCCCAGCATTTT. Translated: CATRKTDYSNQPQHF.